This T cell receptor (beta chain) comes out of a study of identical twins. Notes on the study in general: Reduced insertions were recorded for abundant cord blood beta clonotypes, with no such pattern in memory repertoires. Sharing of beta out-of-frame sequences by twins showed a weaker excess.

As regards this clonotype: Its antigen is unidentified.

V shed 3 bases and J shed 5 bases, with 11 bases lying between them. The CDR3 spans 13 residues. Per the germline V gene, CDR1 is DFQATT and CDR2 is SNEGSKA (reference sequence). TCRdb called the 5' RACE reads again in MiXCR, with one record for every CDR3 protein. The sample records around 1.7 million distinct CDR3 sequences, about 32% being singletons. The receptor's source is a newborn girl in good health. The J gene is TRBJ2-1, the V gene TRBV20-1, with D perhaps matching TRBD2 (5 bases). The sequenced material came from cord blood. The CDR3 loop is CSASGIGDNEQFF. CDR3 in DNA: TGCAGTGCTAGCGGGATTGGGGACAATGAGCAGTTCTTC.